The entry that follows covers one TCR beta chain sequence. Antigen unknown. This CDR3 region has 13 residues. Per the germline V gene, CDR1 is SGHVT and CDR2 is SQSDAQ. Trimming pared 0 bases from V and 4 bases from J, leaving 4 bases between. Autologous stem cell transplantation was followed by relapse in every patient, and brentuximab vedotin exposure varied. When best responses were assessed, they were complete response, partial response or progressive disease. The sample belongs to a study of PD-1 blockade in classical Hodgkin lymphoma. Study outcomes and limitations: Healthy donors were reported to have higher baseline TCR diversity than newly diagnosed patients.

Sequenced by immunoSEQ multiplex PCR; TCRdb stores in-frame clones only, minus some. Found here are tens of thousands of clones, around 80% of them singletons; the top ten hold 13%. The clonotype comes from a human donor with classical Hodgkin lymphoma. The sample consisted of peripheral blood mononuclear cells (PBMCs), taken at baseline. This sequence joins TRBV7-4 and TRBJ1-3; no reliable D call. The chain's CDR3 is CASSLAPGNTIYF. The DNA for the CDR3 is TGTGCCAGCAGCTTAGCTCCCGGAAACACCATATATTTT.